Listed here are 4 T cell receptor beta chains from one sample, sequenced in a study of post-analysis software for immune sequencing data. Points from the study as a whole: Four or five TRBV segments were more frequent in patients than controls; TRBV5-6, TRBV5-1 and TRBV20-1 belonged to this group.

Unique molecular identifiers were carried by the TCR beta cDNA libraries. Each CDR3 protein gets one entry after TCRdb re-called the PCR reads with MiXCR. The sample includes hundreds of thousands of distinct CDR3 sequences, roughly 45% of them seen just once. Their antigens are not known. The sequenced sample was blood. These receptors were collected from a girl aged 10 to 17 with multiple sclerosis.

The rearrangement links TRBV28 to TRBJ2-7, with 15 bases fitting TRBD2. The CDR3 contains 17 residues. J lost 1 base, V lost 11 bases, and 12 bases had no gene match. The germline V gene has CDR1 MDHEN and CDR2 SYDVKM. This chain's CDR3 is CALDPGLAGGGSYEQYF. In DNA form, the CDR3 reads TGTGCCTTAGACCCGGGACTAGCGGGAGGTGGATCCTACGAGCAGTACTTC.

The rearrangement links TRBV9 to TRBJ2-3; D is possibly TRBD1 (5 bases). The ends were cut back, 3 bases at V and 7 bases at J, with 6 bases in the middle. This CDR3 is built from 11 residues. In germline, CDR1 is SGDLS, CDR2 YYNGEE. The CDR3 DNA reads as TGTGCCAGCAGCGACAGGAATACGCAGTATTTT. Amino acids: CASSDRNTQYF.

A few counts support this clonotype. The chain joins TRBV28 to TRBJ2-3; 9 bases are a match to TRBD1. The J segment lost 2 bases and the V segment lost 7 bases, leaving 13 bases of the junction unmatched. The V gene's germline CDR1 is MDHEN and CDR2 SYDVKM. The CDR3 extends over 17 amino acids. The DNA of the CDR3 is TGTGCCAGCATGACGGACAAGGACAGGGGAGACACAGATACGCAGTATTTT. It encodes CASMTDKDRGDTDTQYF.

This rearrangement joins TRBV29-1 to TRBJ2-5; tentatively, D is TRBD2 (6 bases). CDR1 and CDR2 (germline): SQVTM, ANQGSEA. This CDR3 is 15 amino acids long. Trimming left V 2 bases short and J 1 base short, with 14 bases between. The DNA of the CDR3 is TGCAGCGTTGAACTAAGCGGGCGTTCCCAAGAGACCCAGTACTTC. Protein product: CSVELSGRSQETQYF.